The 23 T cell receptor beta chains listed next were all sequenced from one sample in a study of T-cell reconstitution after alpha-beta-depleted transplantation in children. Study observations and caveats: One year post-transplant, T-cell counts and diversity were largely derived from T cells produced anew.

Molecular barcoding with unique molecular identifiers was used for the TCRbeta library. TCRdb re-called the PCR reads with MiXCR, one entry per CDR3 protein. This sample has about 290,000 distinct CDR3 sequences, with 6% to 10% found just once. No antigens are known for them. This specimen was peripheral blood, taken 360 days after TCRalphabeta/CD19-depleted stem cell transplant. The receptors were gathered from a female patient younger than 10 who had a stem cell transplant for Fanconi anemia, so the T cells may come from the graft donor.

The sample holds many counts of this clonotype. J is TRBJ1-1 and V is TRBV12-3 or TRBV12-4, with a tentative D call TRBD1 (6 bases). This CDR3 region has 15 residues. Trimming cost V 6 bases and J 1 base, with 15 bases left between them. Here the CDR3 DNA reads TGTGCCAGCAGGTTCCGCGGGGGGCCGAACACTGAAGCTTTCTTT. The encoded protein is CASRFRGGPNTEAFF.

Ten or more counts support this clonotype. The V call is TRBV12-3 or TRBV12-4, the J call TRBJ2-7; no firm D call. The CDR3 contains 12 residues. V was cut by 6 bases and J by 3 bases, with 9 bases left in between. CDR3 nucleotides: TGTGCCAGCAGGGTTATGGGCTACGAGCAGTACTTC. Its translation: CASRVMGYEQYF.

This clonotype was detected ten times or more. This sequence joins TRBV7-3 and TRBJ2-3; D gene uncertain. Germline V lookup: CDR1 SGHTA, CDR2 FQGTGA. V was clipped by 6 bases and J by 3 bases, with 7 bases between them. This CDR3 contains 12 residues. CDR3 sequence (DNA): TGTGCCAGCAGGTTGCAGACAGATACGCAGTATTTT. Translation: CASRLQTDTQYF. Complete variable domain (other parts from reference TRBV7-3 and TRBJ2-3): GAGVSQTPSNKVTEKGKYVELRCDPISGHTALYWYRQSLGQGPEFLIYFQGTGAADDSGLPNDRFFAVRPEGSVSTLKIQRTERGDSAVYLCASRLQTDTQYFGPGTRLTVL.

This clonotype was observed a handful of times. This chain connects TRBV27 to TRBJ1-3; weak D call: TRBD1 (6 bases). CDR3 length: 16 residues. V lost 8 bases to trimming and J lost 0 bases, with 17 bases between them. Per germline, CDR1 MNHEY and CDR2 SMNVEV (reference sequence). The CDR3 DNA follows: TGTGCCAGCTCGCGGCAGGGGCCGAGCTCTGGAAACACCATATATTTT. This translates into CASSRQGPSSGNTIYF.

This clonotype was found many times. The chain couples TRBV12-3 or TRBV12-4 to TRBJ2-2; D is unclear. V lost 1 base and J lost 6, with 6 bases in between. This CDR3 contains 13 residues. The CDR3 here is CASSLGRAGELFF. The CDR3 coding sequence is TGTGCCAGCAGTTTAGGGCGTGCCGGGGAGCTGTTTTTT.

This clonotype showed up many times. The chain combines TRBV7-6 with TRBJ1-1; 8 nucleotides align to TRBD1. CDR1 is SGHVS, CDR2 FNYEAQ, per germline. Trimming removed 8 bases from V and 2 bases from J; junction bases left unmatched: 7. This CDR3 is built from 14 residues. CDR3 sequence (DNA): TGTGCCAGCTCCCAGGACAGGGTAAACACTGAAGCTTTCTTT. It encodes CASSQDRVNTEAFF.

The chain joins TRBV6-1 to TRBJ2-2, with a tentative D call TRBD1 (5 bases). Germline V gene lookup returns CDR1 MNHNS and CDR2 SASEGT. The CDR3 is made up of 13 amino acids. With 2 bases removed from V and 7 bases from J, the gap between germline ends came to 8 bases. The CDR3 region has the DNA TGTGCCAGCAGTGAACAGGGTTTCGGGGAGCTGTTTTTT. The encoded protein is CASSEQGFGELFF.

This clonotype has a handful of counts. The gene calls are TRBV7-3 and TRBJ2-1; 10 bases align to TRBD2. Trimming removed 4 bases from V and 5 bases from J; junction bases left unmatched: 5. CDR1 SGHTA and CDR2 FQGTGA come from the germline V gene. The CDR3 extends over 15 amino acids. The CDR3 spells CASSYTSGDHNEQFF. The CDR3 DNA reads TGTGCCAGCAGCTACACTAGCGGGGACCACAATGAGCAGTTCTTC. The full variable domain, completed using reference TRBV7-3 and TRBJ2-1, is GAGVSQTPSNKVTEKGKYVELRCDPISGHTALYWYRQSLGQGPEFLIYFQGTGAADDSGLPNDRFFAVRPEGSVSTLKIQRTERGDSAVYLCASSYTSGDHNEQFFGPGTRLTVL.

In its sample, this clonotype was seen many times. The V and J genes are TRBV27 and TRBJ2-6; weak D call: TRBD1 (6 bases). The V end lost 2 bases, the J end lost 1 base, and 6 bases lay between the germline ends. CDR1 and CDR2 from the germline V gene are MNHEY and SMNVEV (reference sequence). This CDR3 is built from 15 residues. CDR3 residues: CASSLTGSGANVLTF. DNA for the CDR3: TGTGCCAGCAGTTTAACAGGGTCTGGGGCCAACGTCCTGACTTTC.

The table lists this clonotype with a few counts. The chain is built from TRBV28 and TRBJ2-5; weak D call: TRBD1 (5 bases). Trimming shortened V by 7 bases and J by 4 bases, and 19 bases separated the two germline ends. This CDR3 comprises 15 residues. The germline gives CDR1 MDHEN, CDR2 SYDVKM. As DNA, the CDR3 is TGTGCCAGCACTCTGACGACAGCCTTGGGAGAGACCCAGTACTTC. Amino acids: CASTLTTALGETQYF.

In its sample, this clonotype was seen a few times. V is TRBV7-9 and J is TRBJ2-3, with TRBD2 matching over 11 bases. The V gene end was trimmed by 7 bases and the J gene end by 2 bases; junction bases not matched to a gene: 5. Germline CDR1 is SEHNR and CDR2 is FQNEAQ (reference sequence). This CDR3 region has 15 residues. CDR3 sequence reads: CASIAGGLATDTQYF. CDR3 nucleotides: TGTGCCAGCATAGCGGGGGGGTTAGCCACAGATACGCAGTATTTT.

This clonotype was seen ten or more times. The chain joins TRBV2 to TRBJ2-2, with D perhaps matching TRBD2 (6 bases). This CDR3 has 15 amino acids. The germline V gene has CDR1 SNHLY and CDR2 FYNNEI. V dropped 6 bases and J dropped 7 bases, with 18 bases sitting between them. CDR3 sequence reads: CASRDNSGRVGELFF. As DNA, the CDR3 is TGTGCCAGCAGAGACAATAGCGGCCGAGTCGGGGAGCTGTTTTTT.

This clonotype was detected many times. The chain is built from TRBV5-5 and TRBJ1-1; TRBD1 aligns across 7 bases. The J segment lost 11 bases and the V segment lost 0 bases, leaving 7 bases of the junction unmatched. Per germline, CDR1 SGHKS and CDR2 YYEKEE (reference sequence). The CDR3 covers 13 residues. The CDR3 loop reads CASSLGQGGLAFF. CDR3 nucleotides: TGTGCCAGCAGCTTGGGACAGGGAGGTTTGGCTTTCTTT.

This clonotype was seen ten or more times. This sequence joins TRBV12-3 or TRBV12-4 and TRBJ1-1; D is uncertain. V was cut by 2 bases and J by 1 base, with 8 bases left in between. CDR3 size: 14 residues. CDR3 protein: CASSLSLWNTEAFF. The CDR3 DNA is TGTGCCAGCAGTTTATCTCTGTGGAACACTGAAGCTTTCTTT.

This clonotype was counted at least ten times. The rearrangement uses TRBV10-3 and TRBJ1-5, with D uncertain. CDR1 and CDR2 (germline): ENHRY, SYGVKD. The CDR3 is made up of 14 amino acids. Trimming cost V 3 bases and J 2 bases, with 8 bases left between them. The CDR3 region is CAISERVGNQPQHF. The CDR3, as DNA: TGTGCCATCAGTGAAAGGGTTGGCAATCAGCCCCAGCATTTT.

J is TRBJ2-1 and V is TRBV27; 9 nucleotides agree with TRBD2. Germline V gives CDR1 MNHEY, CDR2 SMNVEV (reference sequence). Unmatched junction bases numbered 4, after V lost 10 bases and J lost 3 bases. The CDR3 length is 13 residues. The CDR3 loop is CATTTSGYNEQFF. The CDR3 DNA reads as TGTGCCACCACGACTAGCGGCTACAATGAGCAGTTCTTC.

This clonotype has a count of ten or more. The chain uses TRBV27 and TRBJ1-2, with TRBD1 as a possible D gene (5 bases). Germline values: CDR1 MNHEY, CDR2 SMNVEV (reference sequence). This CDR3 spans 16 amino acids. Trimming left V 5 bases short and J 2 bases short, with 18 bases between. CDR3 sequence: CASSPHPRGENYGYTF. The CDR3 DNA reads as TGTGCCAGCAGTCCCCATCCCCGGGGCGAAAACTATGGCTACACCTTC.

This clonotype was detected a few times. The chain employs TRBV5-1 and TRBJ2-2; D is possibly TRBD2 (6 bases). The CDR3 covers 15 residues. V gave up 0 bases and J gave up 0 bases, with 6 bases separating them. Germline assignment: CDR1 SGHRS and CDR2 YFSETQ. In nucleotides, the CDR3 is TGCGCCAGCAGCTTGGGGGACTCGAACACCGGGGAGCTGTTTTTT. It yields the protein CASSLGDSNTGELFF. The complete variable domain, with remaining parts taken from reference TRBV5-1 and TRBJ2-2, reads KAGVTQTPRYLIKTRGQQVTLSCSPISGHRSVSWYQQTPGQGLQFLFEYFSETQRNKGNFPGRFSGRQFSNSRSEMNVSTLELGDSALYLCASSLGDSNTGELFFGEGSRLTVL.

This clonotype was detected many times. The V and J genes are TRBV7-3 and TRBJ2-7; D is perhaps TRBD1 or TRBD2 (5 bases each). The V end lost 2 bases, the J end lost 0 bases, and 11 bases lay between the germline ends. The CDR3 contains 15 residues. In germline, CDR1 is SGHTA, CDR2 FQGTGA. CDR3 sequence: CASSLGPGSSYEQYF. The CDR3 bases are TGTGCCAGCAGCTTAGGTCCAGGGAGCTCCTACGAGCAGTACTTC.

This clonotype was picked up many times. The junction and the germline gene differ at one end; a read error may be behind it. As DNA, the CDR3 is TGTGCCTGGAGTGTCAGCGGGAAGGAGTTCTTC. Its translation: CAWSVSGKEFF. V and J are TRBV30 and TRBJ2-4; TRBD2 matches at 7 bases. Germline CDR1 is GTSNPN and CDR2 is SVGIG (reference sequence). This CDR3 is built from 11 residues.

This clonotype was seen many times. CDR3 in DNA: TGTGCCAGCAGCTTCCAGGGTGGAACTGAAGCTTTCTTT. It yields the protein CASSFQGGTEAFF. This rearrangement joins TRBV7-9 to TRBJ1-1, with D possibly TRBD1 on 5 matching bases. Germline CDR1 and CDR2: SEHNR and FQNEAQ (reference sequence). The CDR3 totals 13 residues. The V gene lost 3 bases and the J gene lost 5 bases, with 10 bases spanning the gap.

In this sample, this clonotype turned up many times. The chain carries TRBV20-1 and TRBJ1-5, with D possibly TRBD1 on 6 matching bases. CDR1 and CDR2 (germline): DFQATT, SNEGSKA (reference sequence). The CDR3 runs to 15 residues. V was shortened by 1 base and J by 4 bases, with 14 bases between the two germline ends. CDR3: CSARALTGPNQPQHF. CDR3 DNA: TGCAGTGCTAGAGCCCTGACAGGACCTAATCAGCCCCAGCATTTT.

Many counts were recorded for this clonotype. V gene TRBV7-2 combines with J gene TRBJ1-1; 8 bases are shared with TRBD1. Germline-derived CDR1 and CDR2 are SGHTA and FQGNSA. J lost 4 bases, V lost 5 bases, and 9 bases had no gene match. CDR3 length equals 15 residues. The CDR3 DNA sequence: TGTGCCAGCAGCCGTCCTACAGGGGGTGGCACTGAAGCTTTCTTT. Its protein product is CASSRPTGGGTEAFF.